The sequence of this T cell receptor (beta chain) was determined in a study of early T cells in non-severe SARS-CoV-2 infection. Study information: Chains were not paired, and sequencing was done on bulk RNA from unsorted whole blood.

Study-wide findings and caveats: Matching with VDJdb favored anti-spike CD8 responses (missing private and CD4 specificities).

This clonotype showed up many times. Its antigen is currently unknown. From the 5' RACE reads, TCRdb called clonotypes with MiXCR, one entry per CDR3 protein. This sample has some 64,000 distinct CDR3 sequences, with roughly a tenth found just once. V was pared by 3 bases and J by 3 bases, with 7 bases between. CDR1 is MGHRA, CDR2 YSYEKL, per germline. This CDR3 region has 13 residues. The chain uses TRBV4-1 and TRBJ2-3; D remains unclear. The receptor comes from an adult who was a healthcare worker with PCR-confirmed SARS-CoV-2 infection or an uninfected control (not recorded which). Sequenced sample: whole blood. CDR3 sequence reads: CASSHPRTDTQYF. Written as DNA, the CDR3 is TGCGCCAGCAGCCACCCTCGGACAGATACGCAGTATTTT.